This entry concerns a single T cell receptor (beta chain). Antigen unknown. Following RNA extraction, reverse transcription yielded cDNA that acted as the sequencing template. Using immunoSEQ multiplex PCR, the repertoire was profiled, and TCRdb retains in-frame clones only, with some absent. The sample holds about 210,000 clones, approximately 47% seen once. In germline, CDR1 is GTSNPN, CDR2 SVGIG (reference sequence). V shed 3 bases, J shed 6 bases, and the junction held 7 bases outside the gene matches. The CDR3 is 14 residues long. This sample was included in a study of CD8+ T cells in alopecia areata. Findings of the study overall: Scalp sequencing also captures normal skin's resident alphabeta T cells. Tofacitinib significantly decreased scalp clonality and expanded CD8+ clones among top 100.

Treatment specified: oral pan-JAK inhibitor, 5-10 mg twice daily. This clonotype originated in a human donor with alopecia areata. This sequence joins TRBV30 and TRBJ2-3, with TRBD1 matching over 9 bases. The sequencing used CD4+ T cells sorted from blood, collected at approximately week 36, from a patient treated with tofacitinib. CDR3 amino acids: CAWSPGQGGDTQYF. In DNA, the CDR3 is TGTGCCTGGAGCCCGGGACAGGGTGGCGATACGCAGTATTTT.